The entry below gives a single T cell receptor (beta chain) sequence along with its context. The data are from a study of T-cell memory formation after mild COVID-19. From the 5' RACE reads, TCRdb called clonotypes with MiXCR, one entry per CDR3 protein. The table records almost 550,000 distinct CDR3 sequences, over 20% of them present only once. Germline CDR1 is MNHNS and CDR2 is SASEGT. This CDR3 region has 19 residues. V shed 5 bases and J 0 bases; nucleotides not matched to a gene: 16. This chain connects TRBV6-1 to TRBJ1-5, with 7 nucleotides matching TRBD1. This TCR was recovered from an adult woman who had mild COVID-19 (a few samples of this study predate the infection). Cell type and time point are not known. Sequenced: PBMCs or a T cell subset sorted from them (not recorded which). The CDR3 loop reads CASSLPGTAVKYSNQPQHF. As DNA, the CDR3 is TGTGCCAGCAGTCTACCCGGGACAGCGGTGAAATATAGCAATCAGCCCCAGCATTTT.